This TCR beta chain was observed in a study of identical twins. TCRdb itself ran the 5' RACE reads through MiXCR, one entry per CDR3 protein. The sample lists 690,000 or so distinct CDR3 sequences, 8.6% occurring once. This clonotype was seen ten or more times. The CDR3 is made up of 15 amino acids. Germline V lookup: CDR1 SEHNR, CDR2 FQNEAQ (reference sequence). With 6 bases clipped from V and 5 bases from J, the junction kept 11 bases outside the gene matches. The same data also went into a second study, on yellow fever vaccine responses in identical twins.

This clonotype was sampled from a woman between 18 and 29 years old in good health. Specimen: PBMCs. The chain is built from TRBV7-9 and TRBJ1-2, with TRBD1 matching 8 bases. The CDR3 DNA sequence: TGTGCCAGCAGATCCGGGACAGGTGCATTTTATGGCTACACCTTC. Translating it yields CASRSGTGAFYGYTF.